This T cell receptor beta chain was captured by sequencing in a study of response to subunit inactivated influenza vaccine. Study-wide points: A suggestion made by the authors is that each seasonal influenza vaccination recruits few new T cells.

On this clonotype: As yet, its antigen is unknown.

TCRdb called the RT-PCR reads again in MiXCR, with one record for every CDR3 protein. The profile shows approximately 530,000 distinct CDR3 sequences, approximately 7.3% of them singletons. V was shortened by 1 base and J by 1 base, with 10 bases between the two germline ends. The CDR3 sequence is 15 residues long. Germline-derived CDR1 and CDR2 are SGHTA and FQGNSA. This chain connects TRBV7-2 to TRBJ1-1; D might be TRBD1 (5 bases). The input for sequencing was PBMCs from blood, taken less than 30 months after vaccination. This receptor was identified in a man aged 50-75 years who received an inactivated influenza vaccine. CDR3 nucleotides: TGTGCCAGCAGCTTAGAAAGGGACCCGAACACTGAAGCTTTCTTT. This codes for CASSLERDPNTEAFF. Full variable domain (remainder filled in from reference TRBV7-2 and TRBJ1-1): GAGVSQSPSNKVTEKGKDVELRCDPISGHTALYWYRQSLGQGLEFLIYFQGNSAPDKSGLPSDRFSAERTGGSVSTLTIQRTQQEDSAVYLCASSLERDPNTEAFFGQGTRLTVV.